These 8 T cell receptor beta chains came from one sample sequenced in a study of post-analysis software for immune sequencing data. Findings of the study overall: TRBV5-6, TRBV5-1 and TRBV20-1 belonged to a set of about five TRBV segments that were more frequent in patients than controls.

cDNA libraries for TCR beta contained unique molecular identifiers. TCRdb passed the PCR reads through MiXCR, listing each CDR3 protein once. The repertoire holds hundreds of thousands of distinct CDR3 sequences, with 30% to 45% as singletons. Antigens of these TCRs are unknown. Sequencing input: blood. The receptors were gathered from a girl aged 2 to 9 with multiple sclerosis.

This chain uses TRBV10-3 with TRBJ2-4, with a weak D call TRBD1 (5 bases). CDR1 ENHRY and CDR2 SYGVKD come from the germline V gene. The ends were cut back, 2 bases at V and 3 bases at J, with 5 bases in the middle. CDR3 length equals 13 residues. This CDR3 is CAISEGHKNIQYF. In DNA form, the CDR3 reads TGTGCCATCAGTGAGGGACACAAAAACATTCAGTACTTC.

The chain carries TRBV28 and TRBJ1-5; D is ambiguous. CDR1 MDHEN and CDR2 SYDVKM come from the germline V gene. V was cut by 8 bases and J by 0 bases, with 5 bases left in between. The CDR3 has 12 amino acids. CDR3: CASDYSNQPQHF. CDR3 bases: TGTGCCAGCGACTATAGCAATCAGCCCCAGCATTTT.

The rearrangement joins TRBV28 to TRBJ2-1; D gene ambiguous. The germline V gene encodes CDR1 MDHEN and CDR2 SYDVKM. The CDR3 consists of 13 residues. Trimming stripped 1 base from V and 7 bases from J, with 8 bases between. This CDR3 is CASSLSLKNEQFF. Written as DNA, the CDR3 is TGTGCCAGCAGTTTATCCCTCAAGAATGAGCAGTTCTTC.

The V gene is TRBV7-2, the J gene TRBJ2-7; TRBD2 matches at 11 bases. CDR1 and CDR2 from the germline V gene are SGHTA and FQGNSA. The CDR3 is 14 residues long. Losses at the gene ends were 4 bases for V and 3 bases for J; bases not matched to a gene: 2. CDR3 region: CASSWGLAVYEQYF. The CDR3 DNA reads TGTGCCAGCAGCTGGGGACTAGCGGTCTACGAGCAGTACTTC. The full variable domain, in which reference TRBV7-2 and TRBJ2-7 provide the parts outside the CDR3, is GAGVSQSPSNKVTEKGKDVELRCDPISGHTALYWYRQSLGQGLEFLIYFQGNSAPDKSGLPSDRFSAERTGGSVSTLTIQRTQQEDSAVYLCASSWGLAVYEQYFGPGTRLTVT.

The chain couples TRBV12-3 or TRBV12-4 to TRBJ1-1; no firm D call. The CDR3 contains 13 residues. The V end was cut by 3 bases, the J end by 6 bases, with 11 bases between. The CDR3 here is CASSLPHGSEAFF. CDR3 bases: TGTGCCAGCAGTTTGCCCCATGGGTCTGAAGCTTTCTTT.

V gene TRBV29-1 combines with J gene TRBJ1-2; 7 bases are shared with TRBD1. The trim removed 5 bases at V and 1 base at J, leaving 4 bases unmatched. This CDR3 spans 13 amino acids. The V gene's germline CDR1 is SQVTM and CDR2 ANQGSEA. The CDR3 here is CSVIGTDNYGYTF. The CDR3, as DNA: TGCAGCGTTATTGGGACAGATAACTATGGCTACACCTTC. Full variable domain (outside the CDR3, taken from reference TRBV29-1 and TRBJ1-2): SAVISQKPSRDICQRGTSLTIQCQVDSQVTMMFWYRQQPGQSLTLIATANQGSEATYESGFVIDKFPISRPNLTFSTLTVSNMSPEDSSIYLCSVIGTDNYGYTFGSGTRLTVV.

The chain recombines TRBV7-3 with TRBJ2-1, with a weak D call TRBD2 (5 bases). The V and J ends lost 1 base and 9 bases respectively, with 7 bases between them. There are 12 residues in the CDR3. Germline loops: CDR1 SGHTA, CDR2 FQGTGA. The CDR3 DNA follows: TGTGCCAGCAGCTTAATTGCGGGTGAGCAGTTCTTC. Its protein is CASSLIAGEQFF.

This chain connects TRBV12-3 or TRBV12-4 to TRBJ2-5; 7 bases line up with TRBD2. The V gene end was trimmed by 6 bases and the J gene end by 6 bases; junction bases not matched to a gene: 10. The CDR3 length is 14 residues. The CDR3 nucleotides are TGTGCCAGCAGCAAATCGGGGGGAGGCAAGACCCAGTACTTC. Its protein is CASSKSGGGKTQYF.